Below, 22 T cell receptor beta chains from the same sample are listed, as sequenced in a study of T cell responses to AZD1222 COVID-19 vaccine. The table came from immunoSEQ multiplex PCR; TCRdb's copy has only in-frame clones and leaves some out. The data hold roughly 80,000 clones, with about 83% observed a single time. The sample was peripheral blood, taken 28 days after the second AZD1222 dose. These receptors all come from an adult who received the AZD1222 COVID-19 vaccine.

Concerning this clone: Other DNA sequences of this sample code for an identical CDR3. CDR3 sequence (DNA): TGTGCCAGCAGCCAATTTTACGAGCAGTACTTC. Encoded protein: CASSQFYEQYF. The chain carries TRBV3-1 (or the pseudogene TRBV3-2) and TRBJ2-7; D ambiguous. Trimming took off 2 bases at V and 4 bases at J, with 3 bases between the two ends. This CDR3 has 11 residues. CDR1 is LGHDT, CDR2 YNNKEL, per germline (reference sequence).

V and J are TRBV5-5 and TRBJ2-3; TRBD2 matches 7 bases. CDR3 size: 16 residues. Germline V gene lookup returns CDR1 SGHKS and CDR2 YYEKEE (reference sequence). Germline trimming cut 0 bases from V and 2 bases from J; bases unmatched to any gene: 6. CDR3 sequence reads: CASSLVGLAATDTQYF. For the CDR3, the DNA is TGTGCCAGCAGCTTGGTCGGGCTAGCGGCCACAGATACGCAGTATTTT.

The chain carries TRBV11-3 and TRBJ2-7; 9 bases are shared with TRBD1. V shed 3 bases and J 7 bases; nucleotides not matched to a gene: 7. The CDR3 is 14 residues long. Germline loops: CDR1 SGHNT, CDR2 YENEEA. The CDR3 nucleotides are TGTGCCAGCAGCTTTGGGACAGGGTCGGGGGAGCAGTACTTC. This codes for CASSFGTGSGEQYF.

A single count supports this clone. CDR3 coding DNA: TGCGCCAGCAGCTTTTCTAGCGGAGAAGAGACCCAGTACTTC. Translating gives CASSFSSGEETQYF. The chain is built from TRBV5-1 and TRBJ2-5, with TRBD2 matching 7 bases. This CDR3 comprises 14 residues. Germline V CDR1 and CDR2: SGHRS, YFSETQ. V lost 2 bases, J lost 3 bases, and 4 bases stayed unmatched.

There are a few counts of this clone. The CDR3 DNA reads as TGTGCCAGCAGCTACCAGTCCGGGCCAGCAAACTCACCCCTCCACTTT. Translating gives CASSYQSGPANSPLHF. V gene TRBV7-2 combines with J gene TRBJ1-6, with unresolved D. The length of the CDR3 is 16 residues. Trimming took 4 bases from V and 10 from J, leaving 20 bases between them. The germline V gene has CDR1 SGHTA and CDR2 FQGNSA.

The genes are TRBV27 and TRBJ1-5; 7 nucleotides agree with TRBD1. The CDR3 loop spans 13 amino acids. Germline CDR1 is MNHEY and CDR2 is SMNVEV (reference sequence). V dropped 3 bases and J dropped 9; count of bases not matched to a gene: 5. DNA of the CDR3: TGTGCCAGCAGTTTCAGGGGGAATGGGCCCCAGCATTTT. It is translated as CASSFRGNGPQHF.

This clone is judged medium-sized (0.01 to 0.1%). This sequence may be a read error, since a much larger clone differs from it by one base. Distinct nucleotide sequences in the sample also encode this CDR3. V usage is TRBV11-3 and J usage is TRBJ2-2; the match to TRBD2 covers 9 bases. Germline V gene lookup returns CDR1 SGHNT and CDR2 YENEEA. V shed 11 bases, J shed 3 bases, and the junction held 13 bases outside the gene matches. The CDR3 has 16 amino acids. Here the CDR3 DNA reads TGTGCCCGCGGGGGTCGGCGGGGGGGCGACACCGGGGAGCTGTTTTTT. Amino acids: CARGGRRGGDTGELFF.

The V call is TRBV27, the J call TRBJ1-5; D is unclear. This CDR3 has 14 residues. CDR1 is MNHEY, CDR2 SMNVEV, per germline (reference sequence). Between the trimmed V and J ends, which lost 0 bases and 0 bases, there was a span of 3 bases. In DNA, the CDR3 is TGTGCCAGCAGTTTATCCGATAGCAATCAGCCCCAGCATTTT. Its translation: CASSLSDSNQPQHF.

This clone was observed once. The chain recombines TRBV7-8 with TRBJ1-4; a weak D match, TRBD1 (6 bases). Germline V CDR1 and CDR2: SGHVS, FQNEAQ. CDR3 length: 17 residues. Trimming left V 1 base short and J 1 base short, with 13 bases between. The CDR3 DNA reads TGTGCCAGCAGCTTAGAGGGGGGCCAGGGAACTAATGAAAAACTGTTTTTT. Translated: CASSLEGGQGTNEKLFF. Full variable domain (missing parts from reference TRBV7-8 and TRBJ1-4): GAGVSQSPRYKVAKRGQDVALRCDPISGHVSLFWYQQALGQGPEFLTYFQNEAQLDKSGLPSDRFFAERPEGSVSTLKIQRTQQEDSAVYLCASSLEGGQGTNEKLFFGSGTQLSVL.

This clone was detected once. This rearrangement joins TRBV6-5 to TRBJ2-5; 8 bases are a match to TRBD1. The CDR3 consists of 14 residues. Germline CDR1 MNHEY, CDR2 SVGAGI. Losses at the gene ends were 7 bases for V and 1 base for J; bases not matched to a gene: 5. The CDR3 bases are TGTGCCAGCAACGGACAGGGCCTCCAAGAGACCCAGTACTTC. Amino acids: CASNGQGLQETQYF.

The V call is TRBV19, the J call TRBJ1-1; D is unresolved. Trimming stripped 3 bases from V and 6 bases from J, with 14 bases between. The germline V gene encodes CDR1 LNHDA and CDR2 SQIVND (reference sequence). The CDR3 sequence is 14 residues long. As DNA, the CDR3 is TGTGCCAGTAGTATGTATCCCGGGCTGGCTGAAGCTTTCTTT. The encoded protein is CASSMYPGLAEAFF.

V is TRBV7-2 and J is TRBJ2-3; 11 bases map to TRBD2. After removal of 5 bases from V and 2 bases from J, the junction contained 6 bases not matched to a gene. The CDR3 runs to 16 residues. CDR1 and CDR2 (germline): SGHTA, FQGNSA. In DNA form, the CDR3 reads TGTGCCAGCAGCCATACTAGCGGGGGATTCACAGATACGCAGTATTTT. Its translation: CASSHTSGGFTDTQYF.

The count of this clone is one. The chain couples TRBV5-1 to TRBJ1-1; 12 bases match TRBD1. J gave up 5 bases and V 5 bases, and 7 bases lay outside the gene matches. CDR1 and CDR2 from the germline V gene are SGHRS and YFSETQ. The CDR3 length is 15 residues. Written as DNA, the CDR3 is TGCGCCAGCAGGTGGGACAGGGGGCCAGGAACTGAAGCTTTCTTT. It specifies CASRWDRGPGTEAFF.

The genes are TRBV4-2 and TRBJ1-3, with TRBD1 matching 8 bases. J gave up 0 bases and V 2 bases, and 3 bases lay outside the gene matches. Germline CDR1 reads LGHNA; CDR2 reads YNFKEQ. The CDR3 covers 16 residues. The CDR3 is CASSQQGAISGNTIYF. CDR3 sequence (DNA): TGTGCCAGCAGCCAACAGGGGGCGATCTCTGGAAACACCATATATTTT.

This clone appeared a few times. This sequence joins TRBV6-5 and TRBJ1-6; D is uncertain. V was pared by 0 bases and J by 6 bases, with 6 bases between. The CDR3 is made up of 14 amino acids. Germline V lookup: CDR1 MNHEY, CDR2 SVGAGI. CDR3 region: CASSYSRVNSPLHF. The CDR3 DNA sequence: TGTGCCAGCAGTTACTCACGGGTTAATTCACCCCTCCACTTT.

The chain is built from TRBV10-3 and TRBJ2-1, with 14 bases aligning to TRBD2. CDR3 size: 16 residues. V shed 4 bases and J 8 bases; nucleotides not matched to a gene: 7. Per the germline V gene, CDR1 is ENHRY and CDR2 is SYGVKD. The CDR3 loop reads CAISGEGLAGDDEQFF. In DNA form, the CDR3 reads TGTGCCATCAGTGGAGAGGGACTAGCGGGGGATGATGAGCAGTTCTTC.

The rearrangement joins TRBV5-4 to TRBJ2-6; D may be TRBD1 or TRBD2 (6 bases each). Germline CDR1 and CDR2: SGHNT and YYREEE (reference sequence). V lost 2 bases and J lost 2, with 11 bases in between. The CDR3 is made up of 16 amino acids. CDR3 residues: CASSFERGAGANVLTF. The CDR3, as DNA: TGTGCCAGCAGCTTTGAAAGGGGGGCTGGGGCCAACGTCCTGACTTTC.

This rearrangement joins TRBV27 to TRBJ2-2; D is perhaps TRBD1 (6 bases). The V end lost 7 bases, the J end lost 2 bases, and 11 bases lay between the germline ends. Germline-derived CDR1 and CDR2 are MNHEY and SMNVEV (reference sequence). This CDR3 contains 14 residues. CDR3 coding DNA: TGTGCCAGCACCAAGGACAGAAACACCGGGGAGCTGTTTTTT. Encoded protein: CASTKDRNTGELFF.

The V gene is TRBV7-2, the J gene TRBJ2-5; 9 nucleotides agree with TRBD2. CDR1 is SGHTA and CDR2 is FQGNSA in the germline V gene. V shed 5 bases and J 6 bases; nucleotides not matched to a gene: 16. The CDR3 extends over 17 amino acids. The chain's CDR3 is CASSLGAGRGGSQTQYF. In nucleotides, the CDR3 is TGTGCCAGCAGCCTTGGCGCGGGGCGGGGGGGCTCACAGACCCAGTACTTC.

V and J are TRBV5-1 and TRBJ2-5; possibly TRBD1 for D (5 bases). This CDR3 has 14 residues. The germline V gene has CDR1 SGHRS and CDR2 YFSETQ. V lost 2 bases to trimming and J lost 1 base, with 9 bases between them. This CDR3 reads CASSLDSFQETQYF. Written as DNA, the CDR3 is TGCGCCAGCAGCTTAGACAGCTTCCAAGAGACCCAGTACTTC. Supplemented by reference TRBV5-1 and TRBJ2-5, the full variable domain reads KAGVTQTPRYLIKTRGQQVTLSCSPISGHRSVSWYQQTPGQGLQFLFEYFSETQRNKGNFPGRFSGRQFSNSRSEMNVSTLELGDSALYLCASSLDSFQETQYFGPGTRLLVL.

The V call is TRBV9, the J call TRBJ1-2, with D perhaps TRBD1 (6 bases). CDR1 SGDLS and CDR2 YYNGEE come from the germline V gene. Trimming stripped 7 bases from V and 5 bases from J, with 15 bases between. The CDR3 is 13 residues long. CDR3 residues: CASRHREEYGYTF. In nucleotides, the CDR3 is TGTGCCAGCCGACACAGGGAGGAATATGGCTACACCTTC.

This clone was observed a single time. The chain links TRBV5-4 to TRBJ2-3, with 7 bases fitting TRBD1. The CDR3 loop spans 14 amino acids. The germline CDR1 and CDR2 sequences are SGHNT and YYREEE (reference sequence). Trimming took 6 bases from V and 3 from J; bases not matched to a gene: 7. The CDR3: CASMKGAGTDTQYF. The CDR3 nucleotides read TGTGCCAGCATGAAGGGGGCAGGAACAGATACGCAGTATTTT.